This T cell receptor (beta chain) was sequenced during a study of blood T cell repertoires in COVID-19 (dated by TCRdb to about 2020). About the full investigation: Samples from collaborators originated in the United States, Italy and Spain and spanned both the acute and convalescent phases of COVID-19. Nearly every sample came with metadata listing a de-identified subject ID, COVID-19 status, age in years and sex. The prospective study material was composed of cDNA or gDNA derived from T cells, B-cell-depleted T cells, or PBMCs. Where HLA class I and class II types were available, the types were taken from metadata supplied by the sample provider, not from assay-based typing. The samples were drawn from two sources: the first 160 participants of the ongoing ImmuneRACE study, and fewer than 1,500 subjects contributed by 6 global collaborators. The repertoires were released in a freely available public database meant as a resource for research on the immune response to SARS-CoV-2. Subjects who had been exposed to COVID-19, were actively infected with it, or had recovered from it provided the deeply sampled blood TCRbeta repertoires that made up the dataset.

A note on this clone: Its recognized antigen is unknown. Within one base of it there is no much larger clone, and no base qualities were kept.

According to the germline V gene (reference sequence), CDR1 reads LNHDA and CDR2 reads SQIVND. The CDR3 has 16 amino acids, counting the end cysteine and phenylalanine. Only the CDR3 region is kept as DNA, spanning 48 bases read in frame from base 1. Unmatched junction bases come to 12, with V trimmed by 11 bases and J by 3 bases. The immunoSEQ Assay, a bias-controlled multiplex PCR, was used to amplify TCRbeta CDR3 regions from genomic DNA. On the study's bioinformatics: Within the assay, amplification of reference gene primers was used to estimate how many nucleated cells each sample contained. To quantify the absolute abundance of each unique TCRbeta CDR3 rearrangement, sequence reads were collapsed and filtered. For each sample, productive Simpson clonality was calculated by taking the square root of Simpson's diversity index across productive rearrangements. The table comes from immuneACCESS by way of TCRdb, which keeps in-frame sequences with V and J called. Part of the clones is missing from these tables; in studies checked, under half for an unresolved V gene and the rest for unknown reasons. That table is the source of V, J and clone size, and D and trimming were worked out from the DNA. The sample table shows 95,000 or so clones, and more than 75% are seen once. In total, the top ten clones hold roughly 15% of the sample.

What the study reported, not specific to this receptor: How much clinical and demographic metadata was included differed by source and by participant, and the metadata was provided uncurated.

Each collaborating institution followed its own protocols to collect whole blood in K2EDTA tubes. Collaborator samples were shipped for TCRbeta analysis as frozen whole blood, isolated PBMCs, or DNA extracted from either sample type. This sequence uses TRBV19 and TRBJ2-6, with 8 bases aligning to TRBD1. The sequenced material came from peripheral blood. The receptor was derived from a human donor in a cohort sampled during active COVID-19. The nucleotide sequence is given as TGTGCCGGCCGGGACAGGCCCACTGGTGGGGCCAACGTCCTGACTTTC. It specifies CAGRDRPTGGANVLTF.